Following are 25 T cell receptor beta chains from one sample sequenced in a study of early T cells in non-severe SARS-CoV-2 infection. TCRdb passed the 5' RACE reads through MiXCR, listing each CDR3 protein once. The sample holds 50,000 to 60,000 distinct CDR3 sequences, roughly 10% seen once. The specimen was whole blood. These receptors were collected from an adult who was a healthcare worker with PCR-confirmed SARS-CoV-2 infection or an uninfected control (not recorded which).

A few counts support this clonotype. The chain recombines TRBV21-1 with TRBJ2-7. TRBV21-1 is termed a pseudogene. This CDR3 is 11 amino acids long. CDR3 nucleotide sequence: TGTGCCAGCAGCGACCAATACGAGCAGTACTTC. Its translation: CASSDQYEQYF.

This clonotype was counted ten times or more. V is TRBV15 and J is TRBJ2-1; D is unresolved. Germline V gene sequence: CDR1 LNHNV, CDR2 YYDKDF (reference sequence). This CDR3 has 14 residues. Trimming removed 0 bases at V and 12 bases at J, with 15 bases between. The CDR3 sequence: CATSRDLSHIRQFF. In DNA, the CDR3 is TGTGCCACCAGCAGAGATCTGTCCCACATCAGGCAGTTCTTC.

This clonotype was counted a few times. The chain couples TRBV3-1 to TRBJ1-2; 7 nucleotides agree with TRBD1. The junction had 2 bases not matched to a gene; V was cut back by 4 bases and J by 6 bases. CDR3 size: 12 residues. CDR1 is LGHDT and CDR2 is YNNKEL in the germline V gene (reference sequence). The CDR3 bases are TGTGCCAGCAGCCTACAGGGGAATGGCTACACCTTC. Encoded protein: CASSLQGNGYTF.

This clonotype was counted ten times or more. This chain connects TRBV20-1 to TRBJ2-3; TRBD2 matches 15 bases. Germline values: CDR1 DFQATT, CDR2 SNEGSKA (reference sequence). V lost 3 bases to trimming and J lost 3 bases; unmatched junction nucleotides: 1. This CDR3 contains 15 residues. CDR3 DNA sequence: TGCAGTGCTAGGGGACTAGCGGGGGGTACAGATACGCAGTATTTT. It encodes CSARGLAGGTDTQYF.

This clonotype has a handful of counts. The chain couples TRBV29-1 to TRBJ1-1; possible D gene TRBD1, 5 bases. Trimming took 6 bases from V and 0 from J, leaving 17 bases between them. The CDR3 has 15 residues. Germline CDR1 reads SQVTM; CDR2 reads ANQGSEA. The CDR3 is CSVAPRQRLNTEAFF. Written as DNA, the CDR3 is TGCAGCGTCGCTCCTCGACAGAGGCTGAACACTGAAGCTTTCTTT.

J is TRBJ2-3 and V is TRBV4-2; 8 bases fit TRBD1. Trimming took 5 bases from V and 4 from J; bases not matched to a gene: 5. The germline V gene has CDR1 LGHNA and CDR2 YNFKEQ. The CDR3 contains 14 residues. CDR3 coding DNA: TGTGCCAGCAGCTCGGACAGGGACGCAGATACGCAGTATTTT. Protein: CASSSDRDADTQYF.

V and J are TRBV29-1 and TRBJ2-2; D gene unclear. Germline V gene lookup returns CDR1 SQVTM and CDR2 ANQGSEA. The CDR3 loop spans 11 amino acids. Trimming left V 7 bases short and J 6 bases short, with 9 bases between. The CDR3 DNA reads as TGCAGCGCAGGTTTGGCCGGGGAGCTGTTTTTT. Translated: CSAGLAGELFF.

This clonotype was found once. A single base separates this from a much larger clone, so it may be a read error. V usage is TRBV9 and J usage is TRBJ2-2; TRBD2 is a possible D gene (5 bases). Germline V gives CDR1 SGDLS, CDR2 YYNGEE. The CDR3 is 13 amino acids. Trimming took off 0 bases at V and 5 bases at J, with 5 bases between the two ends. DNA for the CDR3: TGTGCCAGCAGCGTAGCGGGGACCGGGGAGCTGTTTTTT. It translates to CASSVAGTGELFF.

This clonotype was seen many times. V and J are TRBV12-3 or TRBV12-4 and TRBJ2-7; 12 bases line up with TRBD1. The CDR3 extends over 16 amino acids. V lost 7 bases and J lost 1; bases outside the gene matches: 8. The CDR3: CASIFEGQGASYEQYF. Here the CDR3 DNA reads TGTGCCAGCATTTTCGAGGGACAGGGGGCATCCTACGAGCAGTACTTC.

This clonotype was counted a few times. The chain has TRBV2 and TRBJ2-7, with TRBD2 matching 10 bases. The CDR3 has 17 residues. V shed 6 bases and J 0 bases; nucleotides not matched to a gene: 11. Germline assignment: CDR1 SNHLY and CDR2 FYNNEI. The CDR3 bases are TGTGCCAGCAGCCCGTCTAGCGGGAGCCCGAGCTCCTACGAGCAGTACTTC. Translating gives CASSPSSGSPSSYEQYF.

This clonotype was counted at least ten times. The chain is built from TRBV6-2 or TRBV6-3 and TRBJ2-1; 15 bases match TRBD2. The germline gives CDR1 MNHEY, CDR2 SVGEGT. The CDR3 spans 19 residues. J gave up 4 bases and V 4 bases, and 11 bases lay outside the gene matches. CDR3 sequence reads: CASSSGLAGGYRAYNEQFF. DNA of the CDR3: TGTGCCAGCAGTTCCGGACTAGCGGGAGGGTACCGGGCTTACAATGAGCAGTTCTTC.

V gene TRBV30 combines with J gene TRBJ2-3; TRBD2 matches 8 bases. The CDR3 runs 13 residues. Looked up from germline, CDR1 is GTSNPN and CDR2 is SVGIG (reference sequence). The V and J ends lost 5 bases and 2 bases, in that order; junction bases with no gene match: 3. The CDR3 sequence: CAWVAGLTDTQYF. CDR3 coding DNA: TGTGCCTGGGTAGCGGGACTCACAGATACGCAGTATTTT.

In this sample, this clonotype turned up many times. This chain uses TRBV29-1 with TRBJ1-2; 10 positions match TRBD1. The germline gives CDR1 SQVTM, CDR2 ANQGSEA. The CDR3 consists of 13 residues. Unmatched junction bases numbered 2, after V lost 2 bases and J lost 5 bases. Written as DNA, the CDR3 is TGCAGCGTTGAACGGGGACAGGGGTATGGCTACACCTTC. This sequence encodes CSVERGQGYGYTF. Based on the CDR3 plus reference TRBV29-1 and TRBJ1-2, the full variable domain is SAVISQKPSRDICQRGTSLTIQCQVDSQVTMMFWYRQQPGQSLTLIATANQGSEATYESGFVIDKFPISRPNLTFSTLTVSNMSPEDSSIYLCSVERGQGYGYTFGSGTRLTVV.

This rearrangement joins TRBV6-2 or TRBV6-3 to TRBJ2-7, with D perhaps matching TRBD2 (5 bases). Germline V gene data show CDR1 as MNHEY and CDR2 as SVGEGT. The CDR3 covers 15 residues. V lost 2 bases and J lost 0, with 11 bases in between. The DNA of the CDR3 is TGTGCCAGCAGTTACGGCCACGAGGGCTCCTACGAGCAGTACTTC. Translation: CASSYGHEGSYEQYF.

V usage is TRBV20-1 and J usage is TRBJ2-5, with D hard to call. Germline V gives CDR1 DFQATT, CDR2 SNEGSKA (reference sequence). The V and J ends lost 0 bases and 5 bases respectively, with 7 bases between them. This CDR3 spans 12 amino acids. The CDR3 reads CSARDWTETQYF. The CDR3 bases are TGCAGTGCTAGAGATTGGACGGAGACCCAGTACTTC.

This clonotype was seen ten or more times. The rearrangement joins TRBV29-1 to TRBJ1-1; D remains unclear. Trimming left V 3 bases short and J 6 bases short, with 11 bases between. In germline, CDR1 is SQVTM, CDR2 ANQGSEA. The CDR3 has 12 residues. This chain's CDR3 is CSVDRSYSEAFF. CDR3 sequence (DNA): TGCAGCGTTGACCGGTCTTACTCTGAAGCTTTCTTT.

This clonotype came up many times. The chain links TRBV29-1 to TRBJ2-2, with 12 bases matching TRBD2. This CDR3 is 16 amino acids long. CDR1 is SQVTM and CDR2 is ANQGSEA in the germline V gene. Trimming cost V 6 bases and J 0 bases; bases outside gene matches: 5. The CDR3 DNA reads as TGCAGCGTCCTCCGGACTAGCGGGACGAACACCGGGGAGCTGTTTTTT. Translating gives CSVLRTSGTNTGELFF.

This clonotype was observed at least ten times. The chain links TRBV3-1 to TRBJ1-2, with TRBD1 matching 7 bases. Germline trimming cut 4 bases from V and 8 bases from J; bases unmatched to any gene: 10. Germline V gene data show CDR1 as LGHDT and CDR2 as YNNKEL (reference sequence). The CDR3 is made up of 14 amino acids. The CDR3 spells CASSLQRQGGGYTF. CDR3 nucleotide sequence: TGTGCCAGCAGCCTCCAAAGACAGGGCGGAGGCTACACCTTC.

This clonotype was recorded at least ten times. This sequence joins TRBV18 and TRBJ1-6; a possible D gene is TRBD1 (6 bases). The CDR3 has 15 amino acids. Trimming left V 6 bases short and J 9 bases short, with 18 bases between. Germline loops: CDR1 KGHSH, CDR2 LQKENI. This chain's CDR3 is CASSQASRGGSPLHF. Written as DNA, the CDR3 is TGTGCCAGCTCCCAGGCGTCCAGGGGCGGTTCACCCCTCCACTTT.

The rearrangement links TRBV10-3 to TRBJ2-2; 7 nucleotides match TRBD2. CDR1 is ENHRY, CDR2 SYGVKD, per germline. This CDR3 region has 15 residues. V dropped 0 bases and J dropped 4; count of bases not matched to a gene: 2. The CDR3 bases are TGTGCCATCAGTGAGTCTCGGACTAGCACCGGGGAGCTGTTTTTT. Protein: CAISESRTSTGELFF.

The CDR3: CSALRQLETQYF. CDR3 in DNA: TGCAGTGCGCTTCGACAGCTCGAGACCCAGTACTTC. The V gene is TRBV20-1, the J gene TRBJ2-5, with TRBD1 as a possible D gene (5 bases). The CDR3 totals 12 residues. Germline V gene sequence: CDR1 DFQATT, CDR2 SNEGSKA (reference sequence). Trimming removed 6 bases from V and 5 bases from J, with 13 bases in between.

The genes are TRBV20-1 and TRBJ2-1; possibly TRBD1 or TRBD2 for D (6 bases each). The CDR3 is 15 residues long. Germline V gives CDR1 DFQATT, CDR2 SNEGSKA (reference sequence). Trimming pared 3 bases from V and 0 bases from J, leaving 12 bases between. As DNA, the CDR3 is TGCAGTGCTAGGAGGAGGGGGAGCTCCTACAATGAGCAGTTCTTC. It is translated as CSARRRGSSYNEQFF.

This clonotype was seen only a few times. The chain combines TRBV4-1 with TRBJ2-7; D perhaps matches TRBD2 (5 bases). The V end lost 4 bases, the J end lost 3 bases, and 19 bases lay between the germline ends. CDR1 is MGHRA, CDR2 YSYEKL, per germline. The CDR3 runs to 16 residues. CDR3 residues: CASSPSAGRQNYEQYF. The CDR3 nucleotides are TGCGCCAGCAGCCCCAGCGCGGGTCGGCAAAACTACGAGCAGTACTTC.

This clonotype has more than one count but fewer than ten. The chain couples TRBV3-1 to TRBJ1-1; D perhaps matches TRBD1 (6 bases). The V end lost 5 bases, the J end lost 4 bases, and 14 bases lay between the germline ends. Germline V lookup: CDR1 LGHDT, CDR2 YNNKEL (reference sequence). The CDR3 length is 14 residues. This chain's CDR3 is CASSDGGGPTEAFF. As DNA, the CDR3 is TGTGCCAGCAGCGATGGCGGGGGCCCCACTGAAGCTTTCTTT.

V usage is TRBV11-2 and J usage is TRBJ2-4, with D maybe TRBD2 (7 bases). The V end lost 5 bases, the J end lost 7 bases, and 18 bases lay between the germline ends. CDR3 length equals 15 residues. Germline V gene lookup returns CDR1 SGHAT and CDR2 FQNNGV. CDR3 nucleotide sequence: TGTGCCAGCAGCCAGCAACGGGGGGCTGGGAACATTCAGTACTTC. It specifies CASSQQRGAGNIQYF. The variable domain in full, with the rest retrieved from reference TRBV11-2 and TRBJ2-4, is EAGVAQSPRYKIIEKRQSVAFWCNPISGHATLYWYQQILGQGPKLLIQFQNNGVVDDSQLPKDRFSAERLKGVDSTLKIQPAKLEDSAVYLCASSQQRGAGNIQYFGAGTRLSVL.